A selection of T cell receptor beta chains follows, all from one sample in a study of blood T cell repertoires in COVID-19. Libraries were prepared by immunoSEQ multiplex PCR; TCRdb keeps only in-frame clonotypes and omits some of them. This table holds about 300,000 clones, roughly 88% found once. Sequenced sample: peripheral blood. These receptor sequences come from a woman in her twenties or thirties with COVID-19, enrolled during active disease. Both conserved end residues are part of each CDR3. A D gene is named only where the DNA matches it firmly. The listing skips clone size in some rows; elsewhere it reads once, few, many or a size class.

-	TRBJ2-1	TRBD1	TRBV5-4	CASSSSTGTEYNEQFF	TGTGCCAGCAGCTCATCGACCGGGACAGAATACAATGAGCAGTTCTTC
-	TRBJ2-1	TRBD2	TRBV5-5	CASSSGLAGYNEQFF	TGTGCCAGCAGCTCTGGACTAGCGGGGTATAATGAGCAGTTCTTC
once	TRBJ1-1	-	TRBV5-1	CASTEQPNTEAFF	TGCGCCAGCACAGAACAGCCGAACACTGAAGCTTTCTTT
-	TRBJ2-3	-	TRBV7-2	CASSLRFAGASGRTDTQYF	TGTGCCAGCAGCCTAAGGTTCGCGGGGGCTTCAGGGCGCACAGATACGCAGTATTTT
once	TRBJ1-1	TRBD1	TRBV5-1	CASSLVLGTANTEAFF	TGCGCCAGCAGCTTGGTATTAGGGACAGCTAACACTGAAGCTTTCTTT
-	TRBJ2-3	TRBD2	TRBV5-1	CASRSGGDTQYF	TGCGCCAGCAGATCGGGAGGAGATACGCAGTATTTT
-	TRBJ1-4	-	TRBV2	CASSEGGRGGLVLF	TGTGCCAGCAGTGAAGGGGGCCGGGGAGGGCTCGTACTTTTC
once	TRBJ1-6	-	TRBV14	CASSQLGGSSYNSPLHF	TGTGCCAGCAGCCAATTAGGAGGGAGCTCCTATAATTCACCCCTCCACTTT
once	TRBJ1-1	TRBD1	TRBV24-1	CATSAPGTGNTEAFF	TGTGCCACCAGTGCCCCAGGGACAGGGAACACTGAAGCTTTCTTT
-	TRBJ1-3	-	TRBV3-1/TRBV3-2	CASSRRRDSRGVSGNTIYF	TGTGCCAGCAGCCGCAGGAGGGACTCCCGGGGGGTCTCTGGAAACACCATATATTTT
few	TRBJ1-3	-	TRBV5-5	CASSVGTYGNTIYF	TGTGCCAGCAGCGTTGGGACATATGGAAACACCATATATTTT
few	TRBJ2-5	-	TRBV29-1	CSVEGVRGAKEQETQYF	TGCAGCGTTGAAGGTGTCAGGGGTGCGAAGGAACAAGAGACCCAGTACTTC
few	TRBJ1-1	TRBD1	TRBV7-9	CASSRTGQGTEAFF	TGTGCCAGCAGCCGGACAGGGCAGGGTACTGAAGCTTTCTTT
-	TRBJ2-1	TRBD2	TRBV9	CASSVSGGADEQFF	TGTGCCAGCAGCGTTAGCGGGGGGGCCGATGAGCAGTTCTTC
-	TRBJ1-1	-	TRBV5-4	CASSRGQNTEAFF	TGTGCCAGCAGCCGGGGACAGAACACTGAAGCTTTCTTT